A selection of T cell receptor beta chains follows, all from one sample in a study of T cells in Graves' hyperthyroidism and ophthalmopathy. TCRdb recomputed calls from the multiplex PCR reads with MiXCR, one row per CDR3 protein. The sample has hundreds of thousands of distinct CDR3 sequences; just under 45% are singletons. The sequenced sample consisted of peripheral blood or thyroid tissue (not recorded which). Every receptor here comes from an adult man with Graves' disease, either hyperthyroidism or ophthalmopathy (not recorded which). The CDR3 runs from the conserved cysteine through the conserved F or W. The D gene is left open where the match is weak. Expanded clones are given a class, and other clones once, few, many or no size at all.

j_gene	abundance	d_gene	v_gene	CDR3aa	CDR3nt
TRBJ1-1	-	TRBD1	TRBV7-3	CASSSFYGQGTPEAFF	TGTGCCAGTAGTTCCTTTTACGGACAGGGCACACCCGAAGCTTTCTTT
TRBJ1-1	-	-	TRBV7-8	CASSAILLERAEAFF	TGTGCCAGCAGCGCGATCCTCCTTGAAAGGGCTGAAGCTTTCTTT
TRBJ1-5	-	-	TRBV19	CASSPVRRSNQPQHF	TGTGCCAGTAGTCCCGTCAGGAGGAGCAATCAGCCCCAGCATTTT
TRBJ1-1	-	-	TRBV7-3	CAGSLFGGSEAFF	TGTGCCGGCAGCTTATTTGGCGGTTCTGAAGCTTTCTTT
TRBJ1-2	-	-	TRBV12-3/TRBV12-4	CASRSGSNYGYTF	TGTGCCAGCAGATCAGGGTCTAACTATGGCTACACCTTC
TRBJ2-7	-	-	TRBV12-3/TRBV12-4	CASSLGGGDGEQYF	TGTGCCAGCAGTTTGGGGGGCGGCGATGGCGAGCAGTACTTC
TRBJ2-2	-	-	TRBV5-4	CASRARDFNTGELFF	TGTGCCAGCAGGGCCCGGGACTTCAACACCGGGGAGCTGTTTTTT
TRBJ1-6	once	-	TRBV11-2	CASSLETWQGSNSPLHF	TGTGCCAGCAGCTTAGAAACCTGGCAGGGATCTAATTCACCCCTCCACTTT
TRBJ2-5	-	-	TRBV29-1	CSVEGAEETQYF	TGCAGCGTTGAGGGGGCAGAAGAGACCCAGTACTTC
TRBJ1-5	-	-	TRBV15	CATSTGDSYEHF	TGTGCCACCAGCACAGGGGACTCCTACGAGCATTTT
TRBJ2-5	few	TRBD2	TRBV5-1	CASSQGTSGFRETQYF	TGCGCCAGCAGCCAGGGGACTAGCGGGTTCCGGGAGACCCAGTACTTC
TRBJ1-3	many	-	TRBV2	CASSPDISGNTIYF	TGTGCCAGCAGTCCAGACATCTCTGGAAACACCATATATTTT
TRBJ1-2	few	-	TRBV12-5	CASGLVSGNYGYTF	TGTGCTAGTGGTTTGGTTTCCGGGAACTATGGCTACACCTTC
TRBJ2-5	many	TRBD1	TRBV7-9	CASSLGPGGETQYF	TGTGCCAGCAGCTTAGGGCCAGGGGGCGAGACCCAGTACTTC
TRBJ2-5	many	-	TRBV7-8	CASSSELVQETQYF	TGTGCCAGCAGCAGCGAACTAGTACAAGAGACCCAGTACTTC
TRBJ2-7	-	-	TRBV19	CASSIASYSYEQYF	TGTGCCAGTAGTATCGCTAGCTACTCCTACGAGCAGTACTTC
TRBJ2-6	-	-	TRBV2	CASSYVLTF	TGTGCCAGCAGTTACGTCCTGACTTTC
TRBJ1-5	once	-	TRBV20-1	CSAGGTGVSQHF	TGCAGTGCAGGGGGGACGGGGGTGTCCCAGCATTTT
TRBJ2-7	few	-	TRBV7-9	CASSLGGTRYEQYF	TGTGCCAGCAGCTTGGGAGGGACACGCTACGAGCAGTACTTC
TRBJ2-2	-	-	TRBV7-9	CASSLNGGGTGELFF	TGTGCCAGCAGCTTAAATGGAGGGGGAACCGGGGAGCTGTTTTTT
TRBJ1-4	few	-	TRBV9	CASSDLQGRKLFF	TGTGCCAGCAGCGACCTACAGGGTCGTAAACTGTTTTTT
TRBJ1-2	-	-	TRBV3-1	CASSQEADYGYTF	TGTGCCAGCAGCCAAGAGGCAGATTATGGCTACACCTTC
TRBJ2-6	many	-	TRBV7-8	CASSLGAPSSGANVLTF	TGTGCCAGCAGCTTAGGGGCTCCTAGCTCTGGGGCCAACGTCCTGACTTTC
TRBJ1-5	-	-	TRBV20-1	CSARGVGTYSNQPQHF	TGCAGTGCTAGAGGGGTTGGCACGTATAGCAATCAGCCCCAGCATTTT
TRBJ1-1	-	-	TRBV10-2	CASSKAVPEAFF	TGTGCCAGCAGTAAAGCCGTGCCAGAAGCTTTCTTT
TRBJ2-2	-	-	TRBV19	CASSPGIRTNTGELFF	TGTGCCAGTAGCCCCGGGATACGGACGAACACCGGGGAGCTGTTTTTT
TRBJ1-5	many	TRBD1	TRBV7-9	CASSSGGDQPQHF	TGTGCCAGCAGCTCAGGGGGAGATCAGCCCCAGCATTTT
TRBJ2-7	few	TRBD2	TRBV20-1	CSAVGLAGVFSYEQYF	TGCAGTGCTGTAGGACTAGCGGGGGTATTTTCCTACGAGCAGTACTTC
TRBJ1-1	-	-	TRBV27	CASSPRQTSHMNTEAFF	TGTGCCAGCAGTCCCCGACAGACTTCTCACATGAACACTGAAGCTTTCTTT
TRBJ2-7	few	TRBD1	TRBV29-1	CSVRETGEPYEQYF	TGCAGCGTTCGAGAGACAGGGGAACCCTACGAGCAGTACTTC
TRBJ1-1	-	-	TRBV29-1	CSGTADTEAFF	TGCAGCGGGACAGCCGACACTGAAGCTTTCTTT
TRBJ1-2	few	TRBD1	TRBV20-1	CSAGSGQGYGYTF	TGCAGTGCTGGATCCGGACAGGGGTATGGCTACACCTTC